This T cell receptor beta chain derives from a study of blood T cell repertoires in COVID-19. Whole-study context: Acute and convalescent COVID-19 samples came from the United States, Italy and Spain. In each case, the material was cDNA or gDNA derived from T cells, B-cell-depleted T cells, or PBMCs.

In this sample, this clone turned up many times. Per the original methods: The authors estimated nucleated cell counts from reference gene primer amplification. Clones were read by immunoSEQ multiplex PCR, and TCRdb kept only the in-frame ones, dropping some. V and J calls and clone size follow that table, whereas D and trimming were derived from the DNA. The sample contains 120,000 to 150,000 clones, approximately 87% of which appear only once. Germline V gives CDR1 KGHSH, CDR2 LQKENI. This CDR3 has 15 amino acids. V gave up 3 bases and J gave up 2 bases; unmatched junction bases: 5. The chain joins TRBV18 to TRBJ2-7; 9 bases align to TRBD1. Sequencing was performed on peripheral blood. This TCR was recovered from a man aged 50-60 years who had recovered from COVID-19. The CDR3 is CASSPGQGGPYEQYF. In DNA, the CDR3 is TGTGCCAGCTCACCGGGACAGGGTGGTCCCTACGAGCAGTACTTC. Variable domain in full (rest from reference TRBV18 and TRBJ2-7): NAGVMQNPRHLVRRRGQEARLRCSPMKGHSHVYWYRQLPEEGLKFMVYLQKENIIDESGMPKERFSAEFPKEGPSILRIQQVVRGDSAAYFCASSPGQGGPYEQYFGPGTRLTVT.